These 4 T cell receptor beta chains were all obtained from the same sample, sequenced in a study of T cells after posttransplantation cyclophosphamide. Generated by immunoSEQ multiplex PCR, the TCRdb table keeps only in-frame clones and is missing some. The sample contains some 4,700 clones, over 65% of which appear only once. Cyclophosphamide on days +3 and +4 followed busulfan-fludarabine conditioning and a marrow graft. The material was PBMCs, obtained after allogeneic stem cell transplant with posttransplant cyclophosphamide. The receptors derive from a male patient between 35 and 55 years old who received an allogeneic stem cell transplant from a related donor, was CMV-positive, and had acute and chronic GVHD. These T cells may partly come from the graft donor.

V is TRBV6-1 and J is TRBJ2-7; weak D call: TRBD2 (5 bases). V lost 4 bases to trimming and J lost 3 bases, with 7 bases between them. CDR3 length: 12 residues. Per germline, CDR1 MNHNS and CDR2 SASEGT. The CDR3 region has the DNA TGTGCCAGCAGTGCACGGGACTACGAGCAGTACTTC. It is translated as CASSARDYEQYF.

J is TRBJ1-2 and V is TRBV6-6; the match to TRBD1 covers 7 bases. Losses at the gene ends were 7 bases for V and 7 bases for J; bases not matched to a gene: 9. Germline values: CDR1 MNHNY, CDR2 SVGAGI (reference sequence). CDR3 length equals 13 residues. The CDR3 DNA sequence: TGTGCCAGCACCAAGGAGGGGGCGGTTGGCTACACCTTC. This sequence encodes CASTKEGAVGYTF.

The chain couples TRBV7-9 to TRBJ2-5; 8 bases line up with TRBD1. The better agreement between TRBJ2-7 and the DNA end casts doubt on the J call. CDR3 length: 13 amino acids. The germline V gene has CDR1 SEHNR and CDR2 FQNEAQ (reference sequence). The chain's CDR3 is CASSLTGEYEQYF. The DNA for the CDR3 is TGTGCCAGCAGCTTGACAGGGGAGTACGAGCAGTACTTC.

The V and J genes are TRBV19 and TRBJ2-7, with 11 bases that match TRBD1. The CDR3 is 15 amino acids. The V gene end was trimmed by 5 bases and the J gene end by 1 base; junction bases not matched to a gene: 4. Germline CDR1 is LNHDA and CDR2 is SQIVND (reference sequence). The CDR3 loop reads CASSPGTGGSYEQYF. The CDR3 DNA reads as TGTGCCAGTAGTCCTGGGACAGGGGGGTCCTACGAGCAGTACTTC.